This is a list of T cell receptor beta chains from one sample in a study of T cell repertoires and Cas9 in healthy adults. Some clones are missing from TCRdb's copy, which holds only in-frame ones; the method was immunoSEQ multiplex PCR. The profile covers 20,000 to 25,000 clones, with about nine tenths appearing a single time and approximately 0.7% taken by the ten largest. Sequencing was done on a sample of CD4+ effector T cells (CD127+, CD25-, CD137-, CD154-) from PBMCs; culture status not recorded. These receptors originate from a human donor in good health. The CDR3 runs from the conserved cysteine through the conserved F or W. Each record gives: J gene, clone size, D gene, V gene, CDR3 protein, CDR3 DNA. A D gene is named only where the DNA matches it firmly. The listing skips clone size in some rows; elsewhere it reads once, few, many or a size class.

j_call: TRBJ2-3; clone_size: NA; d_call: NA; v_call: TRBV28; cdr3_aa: CASTAMGVETDTQYF; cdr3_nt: TGTGCCAGCACTGCTATGGGAGTAGAGACAGATACGCAGTATTTT
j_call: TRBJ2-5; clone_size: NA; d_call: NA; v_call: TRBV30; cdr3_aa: CACSARTMGYHPQYF; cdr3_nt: TGTGCCTGTTCAGCCCGGACGATGGGCTACCACCCCCAGTACTTC
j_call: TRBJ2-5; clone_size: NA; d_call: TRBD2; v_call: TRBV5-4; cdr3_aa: CASSSVAGGETQYF; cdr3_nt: TGTGCCAGCAGCTCCGTAGCGGGGGGGGAGACCCAGTACTTC
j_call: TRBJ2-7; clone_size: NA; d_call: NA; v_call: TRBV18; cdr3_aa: CASSRQGIGTYEQYF; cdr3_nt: TGTGCCAGCTCTCGTCAGGGAATTGGGACCTACGAGCAGTACTTC
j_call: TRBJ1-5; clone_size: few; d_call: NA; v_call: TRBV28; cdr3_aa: CASSPNQKTAYYSNQPQHF; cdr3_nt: TGTGCCAGCAGCCCAAACCAGAAGACAGCCTACTATAGCAATCAGCCCCAGCATTTT
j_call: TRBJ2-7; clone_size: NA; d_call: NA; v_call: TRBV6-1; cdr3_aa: CASSMLSYEQYF; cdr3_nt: TGTGCCAGCAGTATGCTCTCCTACGAGCAGTACTTC
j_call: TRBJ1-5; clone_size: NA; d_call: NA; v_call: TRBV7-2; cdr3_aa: CASSDSTGSEQPQHF; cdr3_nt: TGTGCCAGCAGCGACAGTACAGGGTCTGAGCAGCCCCAGCATTTT
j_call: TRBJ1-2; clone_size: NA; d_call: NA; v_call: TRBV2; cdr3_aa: CASSETGLSGFGYGYTF; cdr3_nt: TGTGCCAGCAGTGAAACCGGTCTGTCGGGCTTCGGCTATGGCTACACCTTC
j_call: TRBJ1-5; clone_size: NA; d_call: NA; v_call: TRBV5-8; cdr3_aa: CASNKDGRNNQPQHF; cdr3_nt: TGTGCCAGCAACAAGGACGGGAGGAACAATCAGCCCCAGCATTTT
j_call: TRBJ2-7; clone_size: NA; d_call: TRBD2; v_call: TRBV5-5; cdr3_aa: CASRRGLAVPLSSYEQYF; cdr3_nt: TGTGCCAGCAGGCGAGGACTAGCGGTTCCCCTCAGCTCCTACGAGCAGTACTTC
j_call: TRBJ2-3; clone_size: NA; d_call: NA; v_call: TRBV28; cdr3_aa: CASSPQQGTDTQYF; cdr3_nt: TGTGCCAGCAGTCCCCAACAGGGCACAGATACGCAGTATTTT
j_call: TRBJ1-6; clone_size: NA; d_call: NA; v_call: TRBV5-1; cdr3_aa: CASSFNPFNSPLHF; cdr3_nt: TGCGCCAGCAGCTTTAACCCATTTAATTCACCCCTCCACTTT
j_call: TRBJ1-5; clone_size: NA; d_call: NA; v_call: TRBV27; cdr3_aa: CASSIEQGSVAQHF; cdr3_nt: TGTGCCAGCAGCATAGAACAGGGTTCCGTGGCCCAGCATTTT
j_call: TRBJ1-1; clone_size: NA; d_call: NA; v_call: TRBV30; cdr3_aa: CAWAQRRVGTEAFF; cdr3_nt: TGTGCCTGGGCCCAGAGAAGGGTTGGCACTGAAGCTTTCTTT
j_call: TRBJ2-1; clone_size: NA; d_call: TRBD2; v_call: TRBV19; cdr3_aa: CASSERGEYNEQFF; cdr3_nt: TGTGCCAGTAGCGAGCGGGGCGAATACAATGAGCAGTTCTTC
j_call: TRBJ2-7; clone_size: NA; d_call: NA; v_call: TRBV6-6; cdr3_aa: CASRKVYEQYF; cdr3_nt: TGTGCCAGTAGGAAAGTCTACGAGCAGTACTTC
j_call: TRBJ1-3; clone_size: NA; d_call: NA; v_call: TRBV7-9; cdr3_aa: CASSSQGGLRNTIYF; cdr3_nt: TGTGCCAGCAGCTCCCAGGGAGGGTTACGGAACACCATATATTTT
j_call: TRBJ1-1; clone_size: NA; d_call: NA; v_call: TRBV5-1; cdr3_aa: CASSLTGGRNTEAFF; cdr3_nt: TGCGCCAGCAGCTTGACCGGCGGCAGGAACACTGAAGCTTTCTTT
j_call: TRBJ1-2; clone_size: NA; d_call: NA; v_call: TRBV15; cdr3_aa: CATSRDGLGRNYGYTF; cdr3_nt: TGTGCCACCAGCAGAGATGGCCTGGGACGGAACTATGGCTACACCTTC
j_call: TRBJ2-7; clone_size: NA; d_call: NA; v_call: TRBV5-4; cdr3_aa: CASSLASDGSYEQYF; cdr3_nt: TGTGCCAGCAGCTTGGCCTCTGATGGCTCCTACGAGCAGTACTTC
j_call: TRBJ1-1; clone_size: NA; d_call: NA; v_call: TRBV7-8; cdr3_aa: CASSLARATEAFF; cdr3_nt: TGTGCCAGCAGCTTAGCCAGGGCCACTGAAGCTTTCTTT
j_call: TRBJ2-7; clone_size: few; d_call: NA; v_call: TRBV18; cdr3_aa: CASSPRGHEQYF; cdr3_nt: TGTGCCAGCTCACCACGTGGGCACGAGCAGTACTTC
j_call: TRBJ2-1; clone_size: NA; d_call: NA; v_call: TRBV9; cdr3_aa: CASSVGTTTYNEQFF; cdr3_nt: TGTGCCAGCAGCGTGGGGACCACCACTTACAATGAGCAGTTCTTC
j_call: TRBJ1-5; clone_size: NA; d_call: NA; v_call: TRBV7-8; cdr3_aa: CASSLGASNQPQHF; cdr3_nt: TGTGCCAGCAGCCTAGGGGCCAGCAATCAGCCCCAGCATTTT
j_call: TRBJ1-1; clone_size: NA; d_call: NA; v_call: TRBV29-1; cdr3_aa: CSSEWGEVAFF; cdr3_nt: TGCAGCTCTGAATGGGGCGAAGTAGCTTTCTTT
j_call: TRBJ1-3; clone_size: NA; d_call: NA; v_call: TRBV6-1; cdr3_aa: CASRTGTTGNTIYF; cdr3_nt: TGTGCCAGCAGGACCGGGACAACTGGAAACACCATATATTTT
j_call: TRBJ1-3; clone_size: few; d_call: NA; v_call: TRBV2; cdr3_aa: CASSEYGGSGNTIYF; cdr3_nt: TGTGCCAGCAGCGAATACGGGGGATCTGGAAACACCATATATTTT
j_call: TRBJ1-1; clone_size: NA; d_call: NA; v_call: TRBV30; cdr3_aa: CAWSVGHKNTEAFF; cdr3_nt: TGTGCCTGGAGTGTGGGTCATAAGAACACTGAAGCTTTCTTT
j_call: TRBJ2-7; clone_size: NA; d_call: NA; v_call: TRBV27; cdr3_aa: CASSLRGSSWYF; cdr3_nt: TGTGCCAGCAGTTTAAGGGGTTCCAGTTGGTACTTC
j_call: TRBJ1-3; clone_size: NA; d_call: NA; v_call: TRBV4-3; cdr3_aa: CASSQFRGGGNTIYF; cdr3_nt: TGCGCCAGCAGCCAGTTCAGGGGTGGTGGAAACACCATATATTTT
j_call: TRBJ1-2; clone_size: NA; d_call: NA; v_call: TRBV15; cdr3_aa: CATSRDLGARYGYTF; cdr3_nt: TGTGCCACCAGCAGAGATCTGGGGGCAAGATATGGCTACACCTTC
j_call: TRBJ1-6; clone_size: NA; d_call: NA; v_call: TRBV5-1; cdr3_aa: CASSPIQGKSSPLHF; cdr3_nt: TGCGCCAGCAGCCCCATACAGGGCAAAAGTTCACCCCTCCACTTT
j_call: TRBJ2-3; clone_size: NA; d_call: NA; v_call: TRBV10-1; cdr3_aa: CASSGPSQTDTQYF; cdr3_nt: TGCGCCAGCAGTGGCCCATCCCAAACCGATACGCAGTATTTT
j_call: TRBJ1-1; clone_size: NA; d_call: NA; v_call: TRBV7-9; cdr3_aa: CASSRADTEAFF; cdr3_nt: TGTGCCAGCAGCCGGGCAGACACTGAAGCTTTCTTT
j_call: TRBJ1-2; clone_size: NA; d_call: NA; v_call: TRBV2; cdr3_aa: CASNRVNYGYTF; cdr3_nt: TGTGCCAGCAATAGGGTAAACTATGGCTACACCTTC
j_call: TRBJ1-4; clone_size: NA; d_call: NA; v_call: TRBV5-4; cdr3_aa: CASSHGTSMGEKLFF; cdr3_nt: TGTGCCAGCAGCCACGGGACCTCGATGGGTGAAAAACTGTTTTTT
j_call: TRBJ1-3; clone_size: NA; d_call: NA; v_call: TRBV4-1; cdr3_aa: CASSQEGSAGGNTIYF; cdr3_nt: TGCGCCAGCAGCCAAGAGGGCAGCGCGGGGGGAAACACCATATATTTT
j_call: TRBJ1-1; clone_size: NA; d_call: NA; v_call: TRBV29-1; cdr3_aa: CSVEGTSASEAFF; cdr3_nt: TGCAGCGTTGAAGGGACTTCAGCGTCAGAAGCTTTCTTT
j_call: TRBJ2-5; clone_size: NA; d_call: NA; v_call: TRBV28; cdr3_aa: CASSPPQTAGEQYF; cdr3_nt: TGTGCCAGCAGTCCTCCCCAGACAGCTGGGGAGCAGTACTTC
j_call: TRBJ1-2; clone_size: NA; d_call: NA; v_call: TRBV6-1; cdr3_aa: CASSPTGQGYTF; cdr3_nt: TGTGCCAGCAGTCCGACAGGTCAAGGCTACACCTTC
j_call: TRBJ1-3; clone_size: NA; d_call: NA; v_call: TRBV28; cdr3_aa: CASRKAISGNTIYF; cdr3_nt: TGTGCCAGCAGGAAGGCAATCTCTGGAAACACCATATATTTT
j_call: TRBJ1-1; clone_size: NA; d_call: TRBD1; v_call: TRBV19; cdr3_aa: CASSAPGGRRTEAFF; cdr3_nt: TGTGCCAGTAGTGCCCCAGGGGGTAGGCGCACTGAAGCTTTCTTT
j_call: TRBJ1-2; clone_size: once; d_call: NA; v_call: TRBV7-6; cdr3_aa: CASSPKWGHNYGYTF; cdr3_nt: TGTGCCAGCAGCCCTAAGTGGGGACATAACTATGGCTACACCTTC
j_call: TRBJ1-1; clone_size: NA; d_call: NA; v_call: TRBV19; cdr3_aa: CASSMTASTEAFF; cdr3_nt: TGTGCCAGTAGTATGACAGCGAGCACTGAAGCTTTCTTT
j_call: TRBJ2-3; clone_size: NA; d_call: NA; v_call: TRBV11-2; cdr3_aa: CASRLAVSTDTQYF; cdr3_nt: TGTGCCAGCAGGTTAGCGGTAAGCACAGATACGCAGTATTTT
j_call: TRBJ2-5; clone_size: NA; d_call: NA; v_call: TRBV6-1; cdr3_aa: CASSGSRGARETQYF; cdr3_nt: TGTGCCAGCAGTGGCTCACGGGGGGCCAGGGAGACCCAGTACTTC
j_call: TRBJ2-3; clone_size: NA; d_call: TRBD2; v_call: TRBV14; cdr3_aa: CASSLIGTSGRLYF; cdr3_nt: TGTGCCAGCAGCCTCATCGGGACTAGCGGCCGCTTATATTTT
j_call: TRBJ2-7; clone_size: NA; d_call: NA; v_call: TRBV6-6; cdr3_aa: CASRRVHEQYF; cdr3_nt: TGTGCCAGCAGAAGGGTACACGAGCAGTACTTC
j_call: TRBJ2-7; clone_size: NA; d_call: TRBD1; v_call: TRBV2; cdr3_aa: CASKTDRSTYEQYF; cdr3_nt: TGTGCCAGCAAGACGGACAGGAGCACCTACGAGCAGTACTTC
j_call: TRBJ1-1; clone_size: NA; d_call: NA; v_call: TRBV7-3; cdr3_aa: CASSLTPNTEAFF; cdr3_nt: TGTGCCAGCAGCTTAACCCCGAACACTGAAGCTTTCTTT
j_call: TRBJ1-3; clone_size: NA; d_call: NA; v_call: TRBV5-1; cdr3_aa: CASSPVISGNTIYF; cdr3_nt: TGCGCCAGCAGTCCTGTGATATCTGGAAACACCATATATTTT
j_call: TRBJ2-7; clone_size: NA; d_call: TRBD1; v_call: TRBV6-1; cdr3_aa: CASSRDRAYEQYF; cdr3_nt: TGTGCCAGCAGTCGGGACAGGGCCTACGAGCAGTACTTC
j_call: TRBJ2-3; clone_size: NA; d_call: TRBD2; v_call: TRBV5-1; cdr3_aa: CASSLGVAGGSRDTQYF; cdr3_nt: TGCGCCAGCAGCTTGGGAGTAGCGGGGGGATCGAGGGATACGCAGTATTTT
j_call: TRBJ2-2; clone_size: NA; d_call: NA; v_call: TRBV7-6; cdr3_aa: CASSSIQNTGELFF; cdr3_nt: TGTGCCAGCAGTTCAATACAGAACACCGGGGAGCTGTTTTTT